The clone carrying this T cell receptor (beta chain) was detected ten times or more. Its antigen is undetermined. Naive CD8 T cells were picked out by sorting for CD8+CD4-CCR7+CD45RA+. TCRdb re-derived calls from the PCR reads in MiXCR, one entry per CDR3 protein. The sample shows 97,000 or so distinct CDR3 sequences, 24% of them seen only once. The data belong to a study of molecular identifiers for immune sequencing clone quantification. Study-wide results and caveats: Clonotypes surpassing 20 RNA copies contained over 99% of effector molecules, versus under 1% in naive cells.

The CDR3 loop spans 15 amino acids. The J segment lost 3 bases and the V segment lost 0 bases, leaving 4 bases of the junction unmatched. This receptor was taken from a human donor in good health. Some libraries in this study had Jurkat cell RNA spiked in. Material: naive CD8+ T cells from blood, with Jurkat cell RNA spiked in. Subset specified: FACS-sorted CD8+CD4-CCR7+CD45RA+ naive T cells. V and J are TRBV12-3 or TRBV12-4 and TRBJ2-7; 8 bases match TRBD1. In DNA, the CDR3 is TGTGCCAGCAGTTTAGCTGGGACAGGTATCTACGAGCAGTACTTC. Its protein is CASSLAGTGIYEQYF.